This T cell receptor beta chain was sequenced for a study of beta chain features in type 1 diabetes. In germline, CDR1 is KGHSH, CDR2 LQKENI. The J segment lost 5 bases and the V segment lost 3 bases, leaving 7 bases of the junction unmatched. There are 16 residues in the CDR3. Findings of the study overall: Cells with high TCR expression could be over-represented when cDNA is sequenced. When Type 1 diabetes patients were examined, their TCRB CDR3s proved moderately but significantly shorter in all four CD4+ subsets.

For this clone: Its matching antigen is unknown.

Expressed TCRB transcripts got sequenced, as all isolated RNA was reverse transcribed. Some clones are missing from TCRdb's copy, which holds only in-frame ones; the method was immunoSEQ multiplex PCR. This sample carries approximately 150,000 clones, less than 15% of them seen once, and the ten largest clones take roughly 1.3%. Isolation of CD4+ naive, central memory, regulatory and stem cell-like memory cells was achieved by sorting via CD45RO/CCR7/CD25/CD127/CD95/CD27. This sequence was found in a man between 18 and 35 years old with type 1 diabetes. This chain joins TRBV18 and TRBJ1-6, with 7 positions matching TRBD1. The specimen was central memory CD4+ T cells from blood. CDR3 protein: CASSPRGQENNSPLHF. The CDR3 nucleotides are TGTGCCAGCTCACCGCGAGGACAGGAGAATAATTCACCCCTCCACTTT.